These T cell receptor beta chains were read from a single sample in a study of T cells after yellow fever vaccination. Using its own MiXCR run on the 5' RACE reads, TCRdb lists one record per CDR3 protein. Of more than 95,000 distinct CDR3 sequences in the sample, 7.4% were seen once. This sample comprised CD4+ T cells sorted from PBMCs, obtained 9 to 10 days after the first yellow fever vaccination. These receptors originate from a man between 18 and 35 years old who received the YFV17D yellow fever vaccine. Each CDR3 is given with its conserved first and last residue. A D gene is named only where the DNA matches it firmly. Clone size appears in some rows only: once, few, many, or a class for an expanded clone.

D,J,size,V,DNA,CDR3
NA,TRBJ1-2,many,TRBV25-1,TGTGCCAGCAGTGAGACAGGTCTCTATGGCTACACCTTC,CASSETGLYGYTF
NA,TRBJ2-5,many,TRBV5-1,TGCGCCAGCGGAATTCGGGGGCAAGAGACCCAGTACTTC,CASGIRGQETQYF
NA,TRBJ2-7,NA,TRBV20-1,TGCAGTGCTAGAGGGGCGGGGATCGAGCAGTACTTC,CSARGAGIEQYF
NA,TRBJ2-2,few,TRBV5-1,TGCGCCAGCAGCCCTGACAGCCACACCGGGGAGCTGTTTTTT,CASSPDSHTGELFF
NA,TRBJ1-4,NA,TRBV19,TGTGCCAGTACCCCTCTGGGCAGGGAGCACCTGTTTTTT,CASTPLGREHLFF
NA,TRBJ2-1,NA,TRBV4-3,TGCGCCAGCAGCCAGGGACCGGGGAATGAGCAGTTCTTC,CASSQGPGNEQFF
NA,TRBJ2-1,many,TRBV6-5,TGTGCCAGCAGTTCGGAGGATGAGCCCTACAATGAGCAGTTCTTC,CASSSEDEPYNEQFF
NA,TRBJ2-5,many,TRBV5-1,TGCGCCAGCAGCTTCGCTTCGCAAGAGACCCAGTACTTC,CASSFASQETQYF
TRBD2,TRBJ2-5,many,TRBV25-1,TGTGCCAGCGCGCTAGGACTAGCGGGGAGTGAGACCCAGTACTTC,CASALGLAGSETQYF
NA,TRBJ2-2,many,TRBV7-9,TGTGCCAGCAGCTTAATGGGATCCCGAACCGGGGAGCTGTTTTTT,CASSLMGSRTGELFF
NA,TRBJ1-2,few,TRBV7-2,TGTGCCAGCAGCCTTCGGACAGACAACTATGGCTACACCTTC,CASSLRTDNYGYTF
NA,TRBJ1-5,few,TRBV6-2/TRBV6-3,TGTGCCAGCAGTAGCGGGAGCCGTGGCAATCAGCCCCAGCATTTT,CASSSGSRGNQPQHF
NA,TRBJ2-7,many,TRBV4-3,TGCGCCAGCAGCCAAGACCGAGCCTACGAGCAGTACTTC,CASSQDRAYEQYF
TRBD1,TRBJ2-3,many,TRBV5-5,TGTGCCAGCAGCTTGTTACAGGGGGCAGATACGCAGTATTTT,CASSLLQGADTQYF
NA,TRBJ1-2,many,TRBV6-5,TGTGCCAGTCGCGGGTGGGCGGGAGGCTACACCTTC,CASRGWAGGYTF
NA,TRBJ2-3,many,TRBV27,TGTGCCAGCAGTTTAACCCCCCTACAGCGGAGCACAGATACGCAGTATTTT,CASSLTPLQRSTDTQYF
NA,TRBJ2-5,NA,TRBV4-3,TGCGCCAGCAGCCAAGATCAGGAGGCCCCCCAGTACTTC,CASSQDQEAPQYF
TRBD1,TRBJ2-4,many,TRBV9,TGTGCCAGCAGCAGTGACAGGGGCATTCAGTACTTC,CASSSDRGIQYF
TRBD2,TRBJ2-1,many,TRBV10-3,TGTGCCATCAGTGAGCAAGCGGGGGGCAGCAATGAGCAGTTCTTC,CAISEQAGGSNEQFF
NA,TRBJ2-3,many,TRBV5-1,TGCGCCAGCAGCTTGGCAGGGCCCCCAGATACGCAGTATTTT,CASSLAGPPDTQYF
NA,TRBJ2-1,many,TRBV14,TGTGCCAGCAGCCCCCGGGCTAGCACGAATGAGCAGTTCTTC,CASSPRASTNEQFF
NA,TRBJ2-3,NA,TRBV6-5,TGTGCCAGCAGTTACTCAGGGGGGACCGGTGGGACAGATACGCAGTATTTT,CASSYSGGTGGTDTQYF
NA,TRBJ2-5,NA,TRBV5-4,TGTGCCACCAGGGGGGGATTCCAAGAGACCCAGTACTTC,CATRGGFQETQYF
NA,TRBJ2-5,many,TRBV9,TGTGCCAGCAGCGGCCACAGGGTGGGGTACCAAGAGACCCAGTACTTC,CASSGHRVGYQETQYF
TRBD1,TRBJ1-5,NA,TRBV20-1,TGCTGTGCTAGAGATAGGGCAGGGGGCGTATGGCAGCCCCAGCATTTT,CCARDRAGGVWQPQHF
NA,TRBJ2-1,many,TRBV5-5,TGTGCCAGCAGCTTGGTCGTGGGCCCCTCCTACAATGAGCAGTTCTTC,CASSLVVGPSYNEQFF
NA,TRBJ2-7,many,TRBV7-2,TGTGCCAGCAGCACAAGCGGACAGCCAGGCTACGAGCAGTACTTC,CASSTSGQPGYEQYF
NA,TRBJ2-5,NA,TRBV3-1,TGTGCCAGCAGCAAACTTGCGGGGAAGACCCAGTACTTC,CASSKLAGKTQYF
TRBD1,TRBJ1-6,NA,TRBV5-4,TGTGCCAGCGGGACAGGCTATTCACCCCTCCACTTT,CASGTGYSPLHF
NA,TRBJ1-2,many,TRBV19,TGTGCCAGTAAGGGGGACCTCTATGGCTACACCTTC,CASKGDLYGYTF
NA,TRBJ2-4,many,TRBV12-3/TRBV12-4,TGTGCCAGCAGTCTACGACGTGGAGGCTGGGAAAACATTCAGTACTTC,CASSLRRGGWENIQYF
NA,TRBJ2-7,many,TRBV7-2,TGTGCCAGCAGCTACCAGGTGGGGGCCTCCTACGAGCAGTACTTC,CASSYQVGASYEQYF
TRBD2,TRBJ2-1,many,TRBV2,TGTGCCAGCAGGGCCAGACGGGATGGCGGGGGATACAATGAGCAGTTCTTC,CASRARRDGGGYNEQFF
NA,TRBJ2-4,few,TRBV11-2,TGTGCCAGCAGCTTAGTCCTAGCCAAAAACATTCAGTACTTC,CASSLVLAKNIQYF
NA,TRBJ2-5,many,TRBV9,TGTGCCAGCAGCGTAGGGGGTCTGGAGACCCAGTACTTC,CASSVGGLETQYF
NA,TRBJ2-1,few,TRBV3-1,TGTGCCTGCAGCCAAGGGGCGGGGACCCTCCCCTACAATGAGCAGTTCTTC,CACSQGAGTLPYNEQFF
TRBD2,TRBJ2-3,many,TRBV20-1,TGCAGTGCCCCTCGACTAGCGGGGGTAGATACGCAGTATTTT,CSAPRLAGVDTQYF
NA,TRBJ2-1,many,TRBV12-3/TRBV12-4,TGTGCCAGCAGTGGGGAGAGGGAGCAGTTCTTC,CASSGEREQFF
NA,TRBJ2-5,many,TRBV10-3,TGTGCCATCAGGATAGACCGGCAAGAGACCCAGTACTTC,CAIRIDRQETQYF
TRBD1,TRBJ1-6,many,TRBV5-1,TGCGCCAGCAGCCAGGGACAGGGGTATTCACCCCTCCACTTT,CASSQGQGYSPLHF
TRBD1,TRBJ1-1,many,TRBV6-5,TGTGCCAGCAGTTACTCGGGACAGGGTTCGGCTGAAGCTTTCTTT,CASSYSGQGSAEAFF
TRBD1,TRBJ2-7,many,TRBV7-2,TGTGCCAGCAGCTTAGTGATAGGGACAGGGTTCCACGAGCAGTACTTC,CASSLVIGTGFHEQYF
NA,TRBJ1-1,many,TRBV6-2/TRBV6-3,TGTGCCAGCAGTTACTCCCCGCTTCGGGATACTGAAGCTTTCTTT,CASSYSPLRDTEAFF
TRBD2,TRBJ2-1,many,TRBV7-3,TGTGCCAGCAGCCAATGGGGGGGTGAGCAGTTCTTC,CASSQWGGEQFF
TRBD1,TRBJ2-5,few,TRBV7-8,TGTGCCAGCAGCTTACCACTCGACAGGGGAGTCATGGAGACCCAGTACTTC,CASSLPLDRGVMETQYF
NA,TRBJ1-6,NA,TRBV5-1,TGCGCCAGCAGCTCTGGGGTAAATTCACCCCTCCACTTT,CASSSGVNSPLHF
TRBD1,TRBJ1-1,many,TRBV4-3,TGCGCCAGCAGCCAAACGGGACAGGGGGCGAAGAACACTGAAGCTTTCTTT,CASSQTGQGAKNTEAFF
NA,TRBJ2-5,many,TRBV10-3,TGTGCCATCAGTGACAGGGTTCAGACCCAGTACTTC,CAISDRVQTQYF
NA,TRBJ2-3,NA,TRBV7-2,TGTGCCAGCAAGCCGGGACCGAGCTTCGATACGCAGTATTTT,CASKPGPSFDTQYF
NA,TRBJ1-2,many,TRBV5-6,TGTGCCAGCAGCTTGTGGGAAAGTGGCTACACCTTC,CASSLWESGYTF
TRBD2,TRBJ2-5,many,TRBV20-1,TGCAGTGCTAGAGATTTGCGACTAGCGGAAGAGACCCAGTACTTC,CSARDLRLAEETQYF
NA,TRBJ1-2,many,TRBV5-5,TGTGCCAGCAGCTTTACGCCCACGGGTTCGGGCGGCTACACCTTC,CASSFTPTGSGGYTF